This T cell receptor beta chain was documented in a study of shared clonotypes between healthy human individuals. Overall study context: Each donor had three CD4 naive, three CD4 memory, two CD8 naive and one CD8 memory plate.

This clone showed up just once. The antigen remains unidentified. Other DNA sequences of this sample code for an identical CDR3. Several immunoSEQ 96-well plates shared each subset's DNA, each plate a replicate. In the original processing: Filtering differed because ImmunoSEQ produced junction-only sequences that carried no quality scores. Using immunoSEQ multiplex PCR, the repertoire was profiled, and TCRdb retains in-frame clones only, with some absent. The V and J calls and clone size are taken from that table; D and trimming were inferred from the DNA. The data contain some 1,100,000 clones, more than 75% of them singletons. CDR1 and CDR2 from the germline V gene are MDHEN and SYDVKM. The CDR3 sequence is 12 residues long. The ends were cut back, 5 bases at V and 6 bases at J, with 7 bases in the middle. Study findings and constraints: Relative to their counterparts shared across all four donors, non-shared clonotypes exhibited diminished generation probabilities.

V and J are TRBV28 and TRBJ2-2; D unclear. The sequence derives from a man in his late teens or twenties in good health. Some clones in this sample may be carry-over from other donors' samples. Sequenced: memory CD4+ T cells from PBMCs. The subset here: CD45RA-negative fraction. CDR3 in amino acids: CASSPPAGELFF. The CDR3 DNA follows: TGTGCCAGCAGTCCCCCGGCCGGGGAGCTGTTTTTT. Looking up the rest from reference TRBV28 and TRBJ2-2 gives the full variable domain: DVKVTQSSRYLVKRTGEKVFLECVQDMDHENMFWYRQDPGLGLRLIYFSYDVKMKEKGDIPEGYSVSREKKERFSLILESASTNQTSMYLCASSPPAGELFFGEGSRLTVL.